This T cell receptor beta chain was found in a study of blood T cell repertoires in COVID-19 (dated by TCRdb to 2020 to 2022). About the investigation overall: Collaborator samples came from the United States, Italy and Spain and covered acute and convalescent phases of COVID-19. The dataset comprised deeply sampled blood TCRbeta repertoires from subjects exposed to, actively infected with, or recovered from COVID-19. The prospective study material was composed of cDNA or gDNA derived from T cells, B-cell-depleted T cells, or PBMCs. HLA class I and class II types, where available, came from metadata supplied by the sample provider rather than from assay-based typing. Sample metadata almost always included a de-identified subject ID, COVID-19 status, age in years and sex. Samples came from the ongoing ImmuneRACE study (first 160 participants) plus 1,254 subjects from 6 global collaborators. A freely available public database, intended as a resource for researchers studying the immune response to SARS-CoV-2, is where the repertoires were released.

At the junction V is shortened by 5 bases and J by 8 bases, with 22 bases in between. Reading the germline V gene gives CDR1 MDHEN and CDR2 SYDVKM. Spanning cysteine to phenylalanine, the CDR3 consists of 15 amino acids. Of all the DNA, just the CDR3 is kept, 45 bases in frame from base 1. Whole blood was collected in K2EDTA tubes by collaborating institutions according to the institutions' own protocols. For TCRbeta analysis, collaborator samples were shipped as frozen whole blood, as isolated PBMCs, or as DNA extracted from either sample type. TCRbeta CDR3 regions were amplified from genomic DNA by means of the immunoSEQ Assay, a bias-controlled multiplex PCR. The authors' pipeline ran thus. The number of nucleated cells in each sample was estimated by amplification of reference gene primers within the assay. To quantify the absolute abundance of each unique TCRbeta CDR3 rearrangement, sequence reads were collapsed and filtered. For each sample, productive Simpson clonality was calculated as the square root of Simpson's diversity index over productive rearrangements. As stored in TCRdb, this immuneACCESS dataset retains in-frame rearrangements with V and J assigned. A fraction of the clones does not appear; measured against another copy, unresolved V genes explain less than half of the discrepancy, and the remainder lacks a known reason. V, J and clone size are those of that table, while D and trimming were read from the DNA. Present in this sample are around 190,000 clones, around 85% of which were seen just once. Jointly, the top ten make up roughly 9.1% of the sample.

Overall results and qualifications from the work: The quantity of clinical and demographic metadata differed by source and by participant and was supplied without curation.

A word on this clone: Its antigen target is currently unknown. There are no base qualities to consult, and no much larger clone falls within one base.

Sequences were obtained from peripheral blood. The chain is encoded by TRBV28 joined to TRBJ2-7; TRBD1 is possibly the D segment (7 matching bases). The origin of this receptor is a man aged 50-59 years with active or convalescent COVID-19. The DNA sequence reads TGTGCCAGCAGTCCCTCCCAGGGGGGAAGAAACAAGCAGTACTTC. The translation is CASSPSQGGRNKQYF. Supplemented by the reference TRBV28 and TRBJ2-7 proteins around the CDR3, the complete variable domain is DVKVTQSSRYLVKRTGEKVFLECVQDMDHENMFWYRQDPGLGLRLIYFSYDVKMKEKGDIPEGYSVSREKKERFSLILESASTNQTSMYLCASSPSQGGRNKQYFGPGTRLTVT.